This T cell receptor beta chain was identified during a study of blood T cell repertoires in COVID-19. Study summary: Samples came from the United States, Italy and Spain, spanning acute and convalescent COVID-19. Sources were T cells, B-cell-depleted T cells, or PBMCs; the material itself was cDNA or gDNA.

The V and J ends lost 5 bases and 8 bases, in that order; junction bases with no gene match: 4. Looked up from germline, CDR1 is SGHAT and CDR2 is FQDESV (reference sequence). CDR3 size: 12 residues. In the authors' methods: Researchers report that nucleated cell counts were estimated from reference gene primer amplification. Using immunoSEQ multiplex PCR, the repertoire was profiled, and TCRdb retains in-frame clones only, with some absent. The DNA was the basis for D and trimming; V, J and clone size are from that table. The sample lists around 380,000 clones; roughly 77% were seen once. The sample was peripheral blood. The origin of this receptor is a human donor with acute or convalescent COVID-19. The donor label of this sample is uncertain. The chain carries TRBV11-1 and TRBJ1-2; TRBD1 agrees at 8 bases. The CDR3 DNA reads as TGTGCCAGCAGCCTGACAGGGGTCGGCTACACCTTC. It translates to CASSLTGVGYTF.